This record concerns one TCR beta chain sequence. The antigen remains undetermined. The CDR3 totals 17 residues. Trimming cost V 4 bases and J 3 bases, with 23 bases left between them. Looked up from germline, CDR1 is SGHNT and CDR2 is YYREEE (reference sequence). The study ran its PCR with 60 Vbeta and 13 Jbeta primers. Libraries were prepared by immunoSEQ multiplex PCR; TCRdb keeps only in-frame clonotypes and omits some of them. The data contain around 180,000 clones, roughly 74% of them seen just once; the ten biggest clones take up 4.5% to 7.5%. This sample was included in a study of cytomegalovirus exposure and HLA in healthy donors. Regarding the study as a whole: Sequencing depth across donors, presence/absence analyses assumed, was roughly uniform. The records held CMV serostatus as the only immune exposure information. Many donors carried some public TCRs, although rarity characterized most TCR sequences. Analysis was carried out at a later point, and it linked a missense DCLRE1C variant to TCR beta V- and J-gene trimming.

The sequence was obtained from a woman in her 30s in good health and CMV-seropositive. The rearrangement joins TRBV5-4 to TRBJ2-7; D is possibly TRBD2 (5 bases). Sequenced material: PBMCs. CDR3 amino acids: CASSPLFLEGVSYEQYF. The CDR3 coding sequence is TGTGCCAGCAGCCCCCTGTTTTTAGAGGGAGTAAGCTACGAGCAGTACTTC.